The 5 T cell receptor beta chains in this list originate from one sample, sequenced in a study of control samples from healthy donors and cancer patients. Assay used: immunoSEQ multiplex PCR; TCRdb lists only in-frame clones, some missing. This repertoire shows some 120,000 clones, 90% found once; its top ten account for 2.5%. The specimen sequenced was blood. Every receptor here comes from a man younger than 35 in good health.

A remark on this clone: Germline and junction disagree at one end, which may indicate a read error. The chain is built from TRBV25-1 and TRBJ2-2; D is ambiguous. The CDR3 is 18 amino acids. Germline CDR1 and CDR2: MGHDK and SYGVNS. This CDR3 reads CASREYPYPTRFRRELFF. The CDR3 DNA reads as TGTGCCAGCAGAGAATACCCCTACCCGACCAGGTTCCGGAGGGAGCTGTTTTTT.

The J gene is TRBJ1-5, the V gene TRBV27; the match to TRBD1 covers 8 bases. The trim removed 5 bases at V and 5 bases at J, leaving 8 bases unmatched. The germline CDR1 and CDR2 sequences are MNHEY and SMNVEV (reference sequence). This CDR3 region has 15 residues. The CDR3 DNA reads TGTGCCAGCAGTAATGGACAGGGTGGTTATCAGCCCCAGCATTTT. Encoded protein: CASSNGQGGYQPQHF.

This clone occurred once. V and J are TRBV6-5 and TRBJ1-3, with TRBD1 matching 7 bases. V shed 5 bases, J shed 4 bases, and the junction held 8 bases outside the gene matches. There are 15 residues in the CDR3. CDR1 and CDR2 from the germline V gene are MNHEY and SVGAGI. CDR3 in DNA: TGTGCCAGCAGTCTCCAGGGGGATGACGGAAACACCATATATTTT. Its protein is CASSLQGDDGNTIYF.

The genes are TRBV10-3 and TRBJ2-1; TRBD2 aligns across 7 bases. The CDR3 sequence is 14 residues long. J gave up 1 base and V 7 bases, and 4 bases lay outside the gene matches. Germline V gene sequence: CDR1 ENHRY, CDR2 SYGVKD. The chain's CDR3 is CAITGGGSYNEQFF. In DNA form, the CDR3 reads TGTGCCATCACTGGGGGGGGGTCCTACAATGAGCAGTTCTTC.

This rearrangement joins TRBV7-2 to TRBJ2-7; tentatively, D is TRBD1 (6 bases). The length of the CDR3 is 13 residues. CDR1 is SGHTA and CDR2 is FQGNSA in the germline V gene. The V and J ends lost 5 bases and 3 bases respectively, with 11 bases between them. The CDR3 region is CASSQGFDYEQYV. CDR3 nucleotide sequence: TGTGCCAGCAGCCAGGGGTTTGACTACGAGCAGTACGTC.